Detailed here is one T cell receptor beta chain. Its antigen is not known. TCRdb itself ran the 5' RACE reads through MiXCR, one entry per CDR3 protein. Of 210,000 or so distinct CDR3 sequences detected, 25% to 35% appear once; the ten largest clones hold more than 9.5%. This record comes from a study of T-cell memory formation after mild COVID-19. Broader study findings: Memory sampled before infection contained some responding clones, suggesting cross-reactive memory joined. CD4/CD8 balance held among clones contracting day 15 to 85, and later expanders leaned CD4+. Clones which contracted sat mainly in CM and EM if CD4+, and in EMRA if CD8+.

Trimming took off 6 bases at V and 4 bases at J, with 13 bases between the two ends. The CDR3 extends over 13 amino acids. Germline CDR1 reads MDHEN; CDR2 reads SYDVKM. V usage is TRBV28 and J usage is TRBJ2-7; possibly TRBD1 for D (6 bases). The receptor was isolated from an adult woman who had mild COVID-19 (a few samples of this study predate the infection). Cell type and time point are not known. Sequencing input: PBMCs or a T cell subset sorted from them (not recorded which). Here the CDR3 DNA reads TGTGCCAGCAGCGAAACAGGGAGATACGAGCAGTACTTC. The encoded protein is CASSETGRYEQYF. The whole variable domain, remainder taken from reference TRBV28 and TRBJ2-7, is DVKVTQSSRYLVKRTGEKVFLECVQDMDHENMFWYRQDPGLGLRLIYFSYDVKMKEKGDIPEGYSVSREKKERFSLILESASTNQTSMYLCASSETGRYEQYFGPGTRLTVT.